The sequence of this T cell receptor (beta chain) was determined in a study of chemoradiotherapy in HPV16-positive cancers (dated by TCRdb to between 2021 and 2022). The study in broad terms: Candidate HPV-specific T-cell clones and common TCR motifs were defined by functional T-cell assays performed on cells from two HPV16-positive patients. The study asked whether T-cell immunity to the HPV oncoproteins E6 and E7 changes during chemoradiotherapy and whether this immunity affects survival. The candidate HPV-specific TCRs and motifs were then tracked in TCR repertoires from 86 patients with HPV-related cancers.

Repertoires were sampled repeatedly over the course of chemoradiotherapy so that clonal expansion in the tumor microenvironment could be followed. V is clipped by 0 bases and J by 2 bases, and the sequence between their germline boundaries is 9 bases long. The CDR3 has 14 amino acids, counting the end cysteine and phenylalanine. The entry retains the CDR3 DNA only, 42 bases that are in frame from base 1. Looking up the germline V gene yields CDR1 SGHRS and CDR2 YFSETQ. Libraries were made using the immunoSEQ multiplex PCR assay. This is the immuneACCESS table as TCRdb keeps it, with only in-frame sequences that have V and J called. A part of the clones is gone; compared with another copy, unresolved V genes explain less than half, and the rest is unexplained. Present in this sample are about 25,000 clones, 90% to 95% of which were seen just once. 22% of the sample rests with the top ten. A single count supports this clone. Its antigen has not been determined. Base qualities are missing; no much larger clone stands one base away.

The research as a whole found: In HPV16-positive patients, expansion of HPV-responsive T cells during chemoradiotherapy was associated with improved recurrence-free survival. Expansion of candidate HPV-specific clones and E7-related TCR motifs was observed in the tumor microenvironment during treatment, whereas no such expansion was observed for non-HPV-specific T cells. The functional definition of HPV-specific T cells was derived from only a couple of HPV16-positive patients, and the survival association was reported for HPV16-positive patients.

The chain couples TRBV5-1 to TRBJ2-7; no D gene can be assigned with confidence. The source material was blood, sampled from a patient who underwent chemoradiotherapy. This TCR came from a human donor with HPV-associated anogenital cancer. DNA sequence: TGCGCCAGCAGCTTGGGCCAAGCCACCTACGAGCAGTACTTC. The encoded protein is CASSLGQATYEQYF.